This T cell receptor beta chain was captured by sequencing in a study of spatial heterogeneity in lung cancer. General study findings and limits: For expanded intratumoral alpha and beta TCRs, counts tracked tumor mutation counts.

This clonotype was recorded at least ten times. What it binds is not known. This beta chain is an off-target read within a library intended for alpha chains, so its frequency means little. Time point noted: sample taken at primary tumor resection. Whole RNA, isolated from tumor, nontumor lung or frozen PBMC, was sequenced without prior sorting. TCRdb used MiXCR to reprocess the 5' RACE reads, holding one entry per CDR3 protein. The sample has about 13,000 distinct CDR3 sequences, approximately 4.8% seen once. The CDR3 consists of 16 residues. J gave up 5 bases and V 5 bases, and 14 bases lay outside the gene matches.

Sequenced here: lung tumor tissue, sampled at surgery. The V and J genes are TRBV12-3 or TRBV12-4 and TRBJ2-7; TRBD1 aligns across 8 bases. The sequence came from a male donor with early-stage non-small cell lung cancer. The CDR3 here is CASSKLIGQGINEQYF. The CDR3 nucleotides are TGTGCCAGCAGTAAGCTAATAGGACAGGGAATCAACGAGCAGTACTTC.